The TCR beta chain under discussion was sequenced for a study of T cell responses to AZD1222 COVID-19 vaccine (dated by TCRdb to the early 2020s). Study-level background: TCR sequencing was performed for about 250 trial participants, of whom approximately 200 were given two doses of AZD1222 and some 26 were given two doses of MenACWY control vaccine. Trial participants were enrolled by age into 18-55, 56-69 and 70-plus year subgroups, with about 150, 28 and 57 TCR-sequenced participants respectively.

The CDR3 regions of human TCRbeta chains were analyzed by immunosequencing. Concerning the study's data processing: Repertoire TCRs were matched against a reference library of SARS-CoV-2-specific TCRs generated with the MIRA antigen-specificity platform. Breadth meant the fraction of unique TCRs that were SARS-CoV-2-associated, whereas depth meant the fraction of total T cells that were SARS-CoV-2-associated. Using the MIRA data, each spike-specific TCR was mapped to the spike region that the TCR reacts to and placed in a CD4 or CD8 class. Log10-transformed breadth and depth values were compared by one-way ANOVA with Sidak's multiple comparisons tests. Imported from immuneACCESS, the table was reduced by TCRdb to in-frame sequences with V and J called. These copies leave out some clones; in studies compared against another copy, an unresolved V gene accounts for under half, and the cause of the remainder is not known. V and J calls and clone size are as listed in that table; D and trimming were resolved from the DNA. Here the sample has about 140,000 clones; just over 90% occur a single time. Approximately 2% of the sample rests with the top ten.

Details on this clone: Its antigen is still unknown. No much larger clone is present one base from it, and per-base qualities are unavailable.

The sample's time point label, decoded: about 28 days (+/-7) after the second vaccine dose. AZD1222 recipients with second doses at about 4 weeks or about 12 weeks were pooled, because spike-specific TCR depth and breadth did not differ between schedules. Samples from vaccinated people were obtained from the UK trials COV001 and COV002, which included a single-blind randomized controlled phase 2/3 trial of AZD1222 (ChAdOx1 nCoV-19) in healthy adults. Trial participant PBMC samples were collected at day 0 and day 28 after the second dose for TCRbeta chain sequencing. The research as a whole found: In the small 56-69-year group, the increase in depth fell short of significance, most likely because of low power. CD4 TCRs associated with the vaccine covered the entire spike protein, and the dominant responses were in regions 160-218 and 743-854. Reportedly, close to half of the unique spike-specific TCRs recognized epitopes lying outside the regions that are mutated in the B.1.351 and B.1.1.7 variants. Participants were mostly white British, with more females than males. The authors suggested clonal diversity may have been underestimated. No day 14 peak-response samples were available, so repertoires were characterized only after the peak T cell response. Spike-specific TCR breadth and depth rose significantly after two AZD1222 doses compared with day 0 and with MenACWY recipients. Conclusions about previously exposed vaccinees are limited, since just six AZD1222 recipients were seropositive for SARS-CoV-2 at baseline.

The germline V gene specifies SGHRS as CDR1 and YFSETQ as CDR2. From the cysteine up to the phenylalanine, the CDR3 has a length of 15 residues. Only the CDR3 DNA is retained, 45 bases long and in frame from the first base. The junction shows trimming of 0 bases on V and 7 bases on J, and the gene matches do not reach 4 bases of it. The receptor comes from an adult who received the AZD1222 COVID-19 vaccine. The source material was peripheral blood, sampled 28 days after the second AZD1222 dose. Here the chain combines TRBV5-1 and TRBJ1-5; the junction holds 10 bases that match TRBD1. The nucleotides are TGCGCCAGCAGCTTGGGACAGGGGGCACAGCAGCCCCAGCATTTT. Translated, it reads CASSLGQGAQQPQHF.